Given below is one T cell receptor (beta chain) in context. Its antigen is undetermined. CDR3 length: 18 residues. Deletions cut 2 bases from V and 2 bases from J, with 19 bases between. Germline loops: CDR1 MNHEY, CDR2 SMNVEV (reference sequence). The data originate from a study of T-cell reconstitution after alpha-beta-depleted transplantation in children. Study-wide points: At day 60, the high TCRbeta diversity found in some patients originated from recipient T cells and thymic progenitors that had survived.

Using unique molecular identifiers, the investigators prepared the TCRbeta library. Via MiXCR, TCRdb re-called the PCR reads, giving one row per CDR3 protein. The top ten hold 2.2% of the sample, which has hundreds of thousands of distinct CDR3 sequences, roughly 13% seen once. The chain employs TRBV27 and TRBJ2-1; D might be TRBD1 or TRBD2, each matching 6 bases. This TCR was sampled from a male patient aged 10 to 17 who had a stem cell transplant for acute myeloid leukemia, so the T cells may come from the graft donor. This specimen consisted of PBMCs, mostly from graft donor cells, obtained 360 days after TCRalphabeta/CD19-depleted stem cell transplant. For the CDR3, the DNA is TGTGCCAGCAGTTTACGGAGGGGGTCGGCAGGCGCCTACAATGAGCAGTTCTTC. Translated: CASSLRRGSAGAYNEQFF.